This T cell receptor (beta chain) was sequenced for a study of cytomegalovirus exposure and HLA in healthy donors. The study, taken as a whole, reports: The authors considered a cluster of highly shared sequence variants likely to be a sequencing artifact. Among CMV-associated TCR beta chains, most appeared HLA-restricted in a later analysis. Cytomegalovirus status was reportedly diagnosed by the classifier with high specificity and sensitivity.

It was with 60 Vbeta and 13 Jbeta primers that the PCR ran. Methods used by the authors: In a later analysis, the count reached some 83 million unique TCR beta chains, with around 10 million shared. Libraries were prepared by immunoSEQ multiplex PCR; TCRdb keeps only in-frame clonotypes and omits some of them. V and J calls and clone size are as listed in that table; D and trimming were resolved from the DNA. The data show roughly 98,000 clones, more than 60% seen once. With 7 bases removed from V and 9 bases from J, the gap between germline ends came to 20 bases. CDR1 SQVTM and CDR2 ANQGSEA come from the germline V gene. The CDR3 totals 13 residues. Worth noting for this clone: Its antigen is unidentified.

V gene TRBV29-1 combines with J gene TRBJ2-3; D gene uncertain. The sequenced material came from PBMCs. The origin of this receptor is a man aged 45 to 65 in good health and CMV-seronegative. The DNA for the CDR3 is TGCAGCGCCCTAGGTCAGCCGTTGCGGACGCAGTATTTT. Protein product: CSALGQPLRTQYF.